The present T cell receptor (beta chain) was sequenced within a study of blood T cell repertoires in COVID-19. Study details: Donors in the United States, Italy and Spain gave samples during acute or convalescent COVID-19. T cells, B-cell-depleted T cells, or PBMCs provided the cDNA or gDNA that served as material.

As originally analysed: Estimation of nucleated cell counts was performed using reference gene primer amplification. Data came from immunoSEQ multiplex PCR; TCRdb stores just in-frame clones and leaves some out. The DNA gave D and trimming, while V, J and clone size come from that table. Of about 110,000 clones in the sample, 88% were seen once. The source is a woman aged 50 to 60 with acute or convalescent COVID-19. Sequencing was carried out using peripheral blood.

The CDR3 bases are TGTGCCAGCGACAGGCCCTCTGGAAACACCATATATTTT. It codes for CASDRPSGNTIYF. The chain combines TRBV12-3 or TRBV12-4 with TRBJ1-3, with D tentatively TRBD1 (6 bases). The V and J ends lost 8 bases and 0 bases respectively, with 8 bases between them. This CDR3 region has 13 residues.